This T cell receptor (beta chain) came from a study of CD8 T cells in ankylosing spondylitis. Study results and limitations: A TCR beta motif of 7 or 8 highly homologous variants appeared characteristic of ankylosing spondylitis blood.

TCRdb recomputed calls from the 5' RACE reads with MiXCR, one row per CDR3 protein. The repertoire holds 250,000 or so distinct CDR3 sequences, 20% to 30% seen once, with roughly 0.67% in the top ten. Points on this clonotype: Its target is unknown.

V was shortened by 4 bases and J by 3 bases, with 10 bases between the two germline ends. The CDR3 runs 13 residues. The germline gives CDR1 MNHNS, CDR2 SASEGT. Sequencing input: blood, either unsorted or a sorted T cell fraction (not recorded which). This clonotype originated in a male donor with ankylosing spondylitis or in good health (not recorded which). The chain carries TRBV6-1 and TRBJ2-7, with unresolved D. The CDR3 protein is CASSVAAHYEQYF. As DNA, the CDR3 is TGTGCCAGCAGTGTTGCAGCACACTACGAGCAGTACTTC.